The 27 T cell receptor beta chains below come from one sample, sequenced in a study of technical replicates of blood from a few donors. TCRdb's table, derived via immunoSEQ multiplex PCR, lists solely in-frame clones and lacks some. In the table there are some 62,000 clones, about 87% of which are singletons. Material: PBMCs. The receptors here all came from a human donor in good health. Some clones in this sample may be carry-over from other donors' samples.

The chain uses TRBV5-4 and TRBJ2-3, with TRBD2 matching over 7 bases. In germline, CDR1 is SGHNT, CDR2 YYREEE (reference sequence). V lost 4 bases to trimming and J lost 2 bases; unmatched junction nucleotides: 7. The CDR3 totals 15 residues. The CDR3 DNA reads TGTGCCAGCAGCGCCGAGCGGGGCCCCACAGATACGCAGTATTTT. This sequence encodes CASSAERGPTDTQYF.

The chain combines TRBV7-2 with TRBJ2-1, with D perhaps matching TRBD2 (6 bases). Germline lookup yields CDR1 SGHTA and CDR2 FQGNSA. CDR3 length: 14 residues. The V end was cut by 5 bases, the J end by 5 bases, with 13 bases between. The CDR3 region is CASSPWEAHNEQFF. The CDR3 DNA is TGTGCCAGCAGCCCGTGGGAGGCCCACAATGAGCAGTTCTTC.

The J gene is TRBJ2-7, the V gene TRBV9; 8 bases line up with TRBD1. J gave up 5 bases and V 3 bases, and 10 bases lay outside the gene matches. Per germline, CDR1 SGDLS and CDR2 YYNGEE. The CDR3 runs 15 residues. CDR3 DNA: TGTGCCAGCAGCGCGGGACAGGTTTTCGGCGACGAGCAGTACTTC. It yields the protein CASSAGQVFGDEQYF.

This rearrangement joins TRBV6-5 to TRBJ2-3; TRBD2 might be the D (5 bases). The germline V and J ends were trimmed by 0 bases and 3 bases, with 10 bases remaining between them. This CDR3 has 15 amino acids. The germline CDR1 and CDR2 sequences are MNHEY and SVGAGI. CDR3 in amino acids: CASSYSGGLTDTQYF. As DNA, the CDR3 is TGTGCCAGCAGTTACTCCGGCGGGTTAACAGATACGCAGTATTTT.

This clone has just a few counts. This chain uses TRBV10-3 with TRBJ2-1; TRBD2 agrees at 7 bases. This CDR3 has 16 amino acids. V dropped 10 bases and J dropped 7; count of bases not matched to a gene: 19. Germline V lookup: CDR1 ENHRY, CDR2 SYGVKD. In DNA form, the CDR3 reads TGTGCCAACGCAGACGGCTGGGGGGAGGGCAGTAATGAGCAGTTCTTC. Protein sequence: CANADGWGEGSNEQFF.

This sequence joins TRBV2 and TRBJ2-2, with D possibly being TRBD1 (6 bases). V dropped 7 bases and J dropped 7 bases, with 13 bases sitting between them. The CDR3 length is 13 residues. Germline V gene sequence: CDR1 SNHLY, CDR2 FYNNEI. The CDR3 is CASKSWTDGELFF. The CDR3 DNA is TGTGCCAGCAAGAGTTGGACAGACGGGGAGCTGTTTTTT. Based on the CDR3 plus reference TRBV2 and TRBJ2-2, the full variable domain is EPEVTQTPSHQVTQMGQEVILRCVPISNHLYFYWYRQILGQKVEFLVSFYNNEISEKSEIFDDQFSVERPDGSNFTLKIRSTKLEDSAMYFCASKSWTDGELFFGEGSRLTVL.

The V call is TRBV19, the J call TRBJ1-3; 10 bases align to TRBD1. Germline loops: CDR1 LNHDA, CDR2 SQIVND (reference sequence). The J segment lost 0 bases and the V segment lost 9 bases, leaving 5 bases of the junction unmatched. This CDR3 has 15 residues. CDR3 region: CASRQGASSGNTIYF. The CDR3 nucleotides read TGTGCCAGCCGACAGGGGGCCAGCTCTGGAAACACCATATATTTT. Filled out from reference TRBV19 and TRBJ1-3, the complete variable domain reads DGGITQSPKYLFRKEGQNVTLSCEQNLNHDAMYWYRQDPGQGLRLIYYSQIVNDFQKGDIAEGYSVSREKKESFPLTVTSAQKNPTAFYLCASRQGASSGNTIYFGEGSWLTVV.

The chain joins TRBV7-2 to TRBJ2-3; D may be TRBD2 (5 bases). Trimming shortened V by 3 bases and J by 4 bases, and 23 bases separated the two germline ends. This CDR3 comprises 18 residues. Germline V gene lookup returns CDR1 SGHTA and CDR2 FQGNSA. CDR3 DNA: TGTGCCAGCAGCTTCCTAAACCCGGGCCCCCGGAGGCCAGATACGCAGTATTTT. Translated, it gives CASSFLNPGPRRPDTQYF. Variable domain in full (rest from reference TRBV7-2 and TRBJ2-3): GAGVSQSPSNKVTEKGKDVELRCDPISGHTALYWYRQSLGQGLEFLIYFQGNSAPDKSGLPSDRFSAERTGGSVSTLTIQRTQQEDSAVYLCASSFLNPGPRRPDTQYFGPGTRLTVL.

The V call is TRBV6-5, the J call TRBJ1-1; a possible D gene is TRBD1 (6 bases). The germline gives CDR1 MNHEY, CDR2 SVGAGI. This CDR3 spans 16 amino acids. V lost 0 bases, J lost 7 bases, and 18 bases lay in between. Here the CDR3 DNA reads TGTGCCAGCAGTTACTCGAATATCGGGACACCCCTTGAAGCTTTCTTT. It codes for CASSYSNIGTPLEAFF.

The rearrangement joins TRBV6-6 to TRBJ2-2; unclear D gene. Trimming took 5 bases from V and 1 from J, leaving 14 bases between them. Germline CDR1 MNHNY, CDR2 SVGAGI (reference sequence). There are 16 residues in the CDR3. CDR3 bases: TGTGCCAGCAGTCCGCTACCAAATAGGAACACCGGGGAGCTGTTTTTT. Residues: CASSPLPNRNTGELFF.

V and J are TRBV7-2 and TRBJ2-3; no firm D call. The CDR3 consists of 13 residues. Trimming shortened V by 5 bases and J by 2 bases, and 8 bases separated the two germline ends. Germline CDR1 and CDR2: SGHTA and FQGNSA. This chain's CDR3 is CASSRLATDTQYF. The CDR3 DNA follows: TGTGCCAGCAGCCGACTGGCCACAGATACGCAGTATTTT.

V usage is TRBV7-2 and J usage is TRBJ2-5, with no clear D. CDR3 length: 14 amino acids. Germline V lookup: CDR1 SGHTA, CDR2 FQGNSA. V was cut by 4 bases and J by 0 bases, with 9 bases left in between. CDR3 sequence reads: CASSSNTYQETQYF. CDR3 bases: TGTGCCAGCAGCTCCAACACCTACCAAGAGACCCAGTACTTC.

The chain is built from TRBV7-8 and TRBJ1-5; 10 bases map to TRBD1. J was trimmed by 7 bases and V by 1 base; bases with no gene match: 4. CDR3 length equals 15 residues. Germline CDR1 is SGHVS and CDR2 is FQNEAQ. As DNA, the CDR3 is TGTGCCAGCAGCTTAGGACAGGGGGCTAGGCAGCCCCAGCATTTT. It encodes CASSLGQGARQPQHF.

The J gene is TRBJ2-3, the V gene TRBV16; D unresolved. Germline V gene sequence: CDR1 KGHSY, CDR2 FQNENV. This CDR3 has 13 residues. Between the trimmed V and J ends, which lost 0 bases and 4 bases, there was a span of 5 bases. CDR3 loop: CASSQSTADTQYF. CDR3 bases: TGTGCCAGCAGCCAATCAACGGCAGATACGCAGTATTTT.

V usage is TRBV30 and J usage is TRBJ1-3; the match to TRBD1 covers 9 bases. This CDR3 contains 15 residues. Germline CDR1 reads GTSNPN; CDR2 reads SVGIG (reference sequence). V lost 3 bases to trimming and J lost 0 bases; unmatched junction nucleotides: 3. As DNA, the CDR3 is TGTGCCTGGAGCACGGGACAGGGCTCTGGAAACACCATATATTTT. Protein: CAWSTGQGSGNTIYF.

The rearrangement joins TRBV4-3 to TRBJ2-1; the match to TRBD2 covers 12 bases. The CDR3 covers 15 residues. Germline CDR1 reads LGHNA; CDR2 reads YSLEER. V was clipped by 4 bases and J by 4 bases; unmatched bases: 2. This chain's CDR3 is CASSPGTSGYNEQFF. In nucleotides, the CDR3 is TGCGCCAGCAGCCCGGGGACTAGCGGGTACAATGAGCAGTTCTTC.

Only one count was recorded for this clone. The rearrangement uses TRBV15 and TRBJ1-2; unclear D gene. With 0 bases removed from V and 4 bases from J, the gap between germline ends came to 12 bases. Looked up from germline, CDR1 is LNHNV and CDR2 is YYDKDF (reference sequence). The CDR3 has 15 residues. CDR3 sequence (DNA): TGTGCCACCAGCAGAGATACGAGTGGTGGCTATGGCTACACCTTC. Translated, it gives CATSRDTSGGYGYTF. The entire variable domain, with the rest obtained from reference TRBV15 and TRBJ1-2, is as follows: DAMVIQNPRYQVTQFGKPVTLSCSQTLNHNVMYWYQQKSSQAPKLLFHYYDKDFNNEADTPDNFQSRRPNTSFCFLDIRSPGLGDTAMYLCATSRDTSGGYGYTFGSGTRLTVV.

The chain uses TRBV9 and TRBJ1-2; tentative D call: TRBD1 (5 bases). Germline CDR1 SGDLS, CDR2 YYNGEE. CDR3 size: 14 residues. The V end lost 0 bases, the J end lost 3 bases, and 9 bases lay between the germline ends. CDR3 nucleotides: TGTGCCAGCAGCGTAGAGGGGTCGGACTATGGCTACACCTTC. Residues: CASSVEGSDYGYTF. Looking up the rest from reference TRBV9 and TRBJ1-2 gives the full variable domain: DSGVTQTPKHLITATGQRVTLRCSPRSGDLSVYWYQQSLDQGLQFLIQYYNGEERAKGNILERFSAQQFPDLHSELNLSSLELGDSALYFCASSVEGSDYGYTFGSGTRLTVV.

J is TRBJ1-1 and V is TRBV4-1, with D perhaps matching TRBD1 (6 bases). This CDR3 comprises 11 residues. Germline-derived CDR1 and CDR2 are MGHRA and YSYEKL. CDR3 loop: CARGLGTEAFF. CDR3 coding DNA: TGCGCTAGGGGGTTGGGGACTGAAGCTTTCTTT.

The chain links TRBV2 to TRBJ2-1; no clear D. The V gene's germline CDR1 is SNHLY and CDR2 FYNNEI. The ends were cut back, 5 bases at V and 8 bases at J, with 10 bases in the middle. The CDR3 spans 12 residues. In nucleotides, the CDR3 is TGTGCCAGCAGTTCCCTAGATGATGAGCAGTTCTTC. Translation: CASSSLDDEQFF.

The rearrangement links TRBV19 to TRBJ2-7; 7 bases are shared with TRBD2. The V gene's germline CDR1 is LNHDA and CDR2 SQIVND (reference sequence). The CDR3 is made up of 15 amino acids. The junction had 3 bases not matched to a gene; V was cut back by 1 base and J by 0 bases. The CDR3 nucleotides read TGTGCCAGTAGTATAGTGGCTAGCGGCTCCTACGAGCAGTACTTC. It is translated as CASSIVASGSYEQYF.

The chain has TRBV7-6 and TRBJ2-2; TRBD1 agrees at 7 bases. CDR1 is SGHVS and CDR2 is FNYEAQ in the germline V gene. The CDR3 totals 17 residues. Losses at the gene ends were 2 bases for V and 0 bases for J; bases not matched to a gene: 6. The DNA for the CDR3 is TGTGCCAGCAGCTTACCGTCCGGGACAGCGAACACCGGGGAGCTGTTTTTT. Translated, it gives CASSLPSGTANTGELFF. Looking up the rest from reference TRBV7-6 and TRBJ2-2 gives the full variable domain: GAGVSQSPRYKVTKRGQDVALRCDPISGHVSLYWYRQALGQGPEFLTYFNYEAQQDKSGLPNDRFSAERPEGSISTLTIQRTEQRDSAMYRCASSLPSGTANTGELFFGEGSRLTVL.

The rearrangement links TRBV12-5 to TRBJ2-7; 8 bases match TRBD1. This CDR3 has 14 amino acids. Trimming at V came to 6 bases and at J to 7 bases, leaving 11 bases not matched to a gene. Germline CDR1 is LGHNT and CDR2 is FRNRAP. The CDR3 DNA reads TGTGCTAGTGGGCCCCGGGCAGGGGGCGGGGAGCAGTACTTC. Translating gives CASGPRAGGGEQYF.

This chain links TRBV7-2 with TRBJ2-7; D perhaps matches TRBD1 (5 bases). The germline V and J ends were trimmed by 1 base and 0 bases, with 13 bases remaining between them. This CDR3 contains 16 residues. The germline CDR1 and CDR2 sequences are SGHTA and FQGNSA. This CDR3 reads CASSLDGAASSYEQYF. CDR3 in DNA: TGTGCCAGCAGCTTAGATGGGGCGGCTAGCTCCTACGAGCAGTACTTC.

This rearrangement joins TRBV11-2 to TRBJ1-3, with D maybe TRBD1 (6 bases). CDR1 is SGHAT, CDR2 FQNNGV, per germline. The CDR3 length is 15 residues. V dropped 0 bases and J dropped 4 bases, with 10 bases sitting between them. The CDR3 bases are TGTGCCAGCAGCTTAGAGGGGGCCTCGGGAAACACCATATATTTT. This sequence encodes CASSLEGASGNTIYF.

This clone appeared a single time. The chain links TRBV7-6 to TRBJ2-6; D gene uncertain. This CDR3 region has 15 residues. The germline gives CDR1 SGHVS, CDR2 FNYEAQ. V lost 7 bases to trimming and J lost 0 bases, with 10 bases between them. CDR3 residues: CASNHGGSGANVLTF. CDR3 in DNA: TGTGCCAGCAACCACGGTGGCTCTGGGGCCAACGTCCTGACTTTC.

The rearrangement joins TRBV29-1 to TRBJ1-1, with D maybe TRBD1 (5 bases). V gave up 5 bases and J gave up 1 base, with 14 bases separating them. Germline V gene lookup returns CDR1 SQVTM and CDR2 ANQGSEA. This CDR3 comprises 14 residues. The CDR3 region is CSVSSRAQNTEAFF. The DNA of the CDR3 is TGCAGCGTTTCAAGCAGGGCCCAGAACACTGAAGCTTTCTTT. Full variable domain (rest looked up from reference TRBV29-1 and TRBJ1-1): SAVISQKPSRDICQRGTSLTIQCQVDSQVTMMFWYRQQPGQSLTLIATANQGSEATYESGFVIDKFPISRPNLTFSTLTVSNMSPEDSSIYLCSVSSRAQNTEAFFGQGTRLTVV.